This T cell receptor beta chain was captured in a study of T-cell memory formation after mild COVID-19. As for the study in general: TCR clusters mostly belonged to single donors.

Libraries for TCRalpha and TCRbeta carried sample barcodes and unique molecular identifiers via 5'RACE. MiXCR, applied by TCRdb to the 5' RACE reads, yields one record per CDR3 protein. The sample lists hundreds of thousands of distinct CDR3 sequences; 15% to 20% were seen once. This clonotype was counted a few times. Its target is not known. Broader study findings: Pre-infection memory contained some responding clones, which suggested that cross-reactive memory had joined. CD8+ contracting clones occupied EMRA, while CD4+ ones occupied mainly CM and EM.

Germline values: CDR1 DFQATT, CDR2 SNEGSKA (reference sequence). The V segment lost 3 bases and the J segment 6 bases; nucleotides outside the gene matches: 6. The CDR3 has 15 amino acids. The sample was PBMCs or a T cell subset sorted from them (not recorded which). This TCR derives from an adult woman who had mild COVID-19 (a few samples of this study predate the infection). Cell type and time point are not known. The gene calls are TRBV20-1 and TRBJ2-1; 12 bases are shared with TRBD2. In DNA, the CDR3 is TGCAGTGCTAGTAGAGCTAGCGGGGGGGCCAATGAGCAGTTCTTC. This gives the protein CSASRASGGANEQFF.